This TCR beta chain was found in a study of memory CD4+ T cells and cytomegalovirus serostatus. On the study more broadly: Donors were healthy Belgian adults, several CMV seropositive and 20 to 30 seronegative.

Method: immunoSEQ multiplex PCR; TCRdb's copy keeps in-frame clones and lacks some. The repertoire consists of under 45,000 clones, with roughly 79% occurring once and the leading ten covering around 0.5%. The CDR3 runs 13 residues. Looked up from germline, CDR1 is SGHRS and CDR2 is YFSETQ. Trimming shortened V by 4 bases and J by 5 bases, and 12 bases separated the two germline ends. Single viable CD3+CD4+CD8-CD45RO+ cells were sorted as the memory CD4+ T cells. Total CD4+ T cells were enriched by CD4 positive selection. This clone was detected only a few times. What it binds is not known. Study results and limitations: Suggested: most of the CMV-linked TCR signature lies in CD4+ memory cells.

This TCR was recovered from an adult in good health and CMV-seronegative. The sequenced sample was memory CD4+ T cells from blood. The chain is built from TRBV5-1 and TRBJ1-1; D unclear. The CDR3 DNA sequence: TGCGCCAGCAGCCTCGTAGGGCTGACTGAAGCTTTCTTT. It is translated as CASSLVGLTEAFF.